This T cell receptor beta chain was documented in a study of blood T cell repertoires in COVID-19. Study at large: In each case, the material was cDNA or gDNA derived from T cells, B-cell-depleted T cells, or PBMCs.

V gave up 5 bases and J gave up 6 bases; unmatched junction bases: 10. The CDR3 is 15 residues long. Germline V gene lookup returns CDR1 MDHEN and CDR2 SYDVKM. TCRdb's table, derived via immunoSEQ multiplex PCR, lists solely in-frame clones and lacks some. The sample lists 200,000 to 250,000 clones, approximately 90% occurring once. The chain links TRBV28 to TRBJ1-5, with 7 bases identical to TRBD1. Sample: peripheral blood. This receptor was obtained from a man older than 75 with acute or convalescent COVID-19. The CDR3 sequence is CASSIRQGNVQPQHF. CDR3 coding DNA: TGTGCCAGCAGTATTCGACAGGGAAACGTTCAGCCCCAGCATTTT.